These 9 T cell receptor beta chains were sequenced from one sample in a study of prognosis after radiotherapy for stage I lung cancer. Genomic DNA was subjected to two-round multiplex PCR for amplification of TCR beta CDR3. For every TRBV and TRBJ gene, a specific primer was used in first-round PCR. TCRdb ran MiXCR on the multiplex PCR reads and lists one entry per CDR3 protein. The sample consists of about 17,000 distinct CDR3 sequences, about 40% of them appearing once. The specimen was PBMCs, collected before or after stereotactic body radiation therapy (not recorded which). The receptors derive from a donor over 45 with non-small cell lung cancer.

This chain connects TRBV20-1 to TRBJ2-1, with TRBD2 identical over 11 bases. Germline lookup yields CDR1 DFQATT and CDR2 SNEGSKA (reference sequence). The CDR3 contains 15 residues. With V trimmed by 2 bases and J by 4 bases, 4 bases remained unmatched. CDR3 coding DNA: TGCAGTGCTAGACTAGCGGGAGGTTTATACAATGAGCAGTTCTTC. Translation gives CSARLAGGLYNEQFF.

This clonotype was seen once. The chain links TRBV11-3 to TRBJ2-5; D ambiguous. The ends were cut back, 4 bases at V and 3 bases at J, with 3 bases in the middle. Germline V gene data show CDR1 as SGHNT and CDR2 as YENEEA. The CDR3 loop spans 11 amino acids. Here the CDR3 reads CASSSKETQYF. CDR3 nucleotides: TGTGCCAGCAGCTCCAAAGAGACCCAGTACTTC.

The sample holds a few counts of this clonotype. This is likely an artifact of a read error, given a far larger clone one base away. The rearrangement joins TRBV6-2 or TRBV6-3 to TRBJ2-1, with 10 bases identical to TRBD2. The germline V gene encodes CDR1 MNHEY and CDR2 SVGEGT. The CDR3 runs to 15 residues. V lost 7 bases to trimming and J lost 9 bases; unmatched junction nucleotides: 12. The DNA for the CDR3 is TGTGCCAGCATCGACGCGGCTAGCGGGGGTAGTGAGCAGTTCTTC. Protein sequence: CASIDAASGGSEQFF.

On this clonotype: One end of the junction fails to match germline, which may point to a read error. CDR3 sequence: CSAKDWLETRYF. CDR3 DNA sequence: TGCAGTGCAAAGGACTGGCTAGAGACCCGGTACTTC. The rearrangement links TRBV20-1 to TRBJ2-5; D is perhaps TRBD2 (5 bases). Germline V CDR1 and CDR2: DFQATT, SNEGSKA (reference sequence). CDR3 length: 12 amino acids.

This clonotype turned up a few times. Since a far larger clone is one base different, this is likely a read error. The rearrangement uses TRBV6-2 or TRBV6-3 and TRBJ2-7; D not resolved. CDR1 and CDR2 (germline): MNHEY, SVGEGT. V lost 6 bases, J lost 2 bases, and 11 bases lay in between. This CDR3 is built from 13 residues. CDR3 sequence (DNA): TGTGCCAGCAGCCGTTCTGGGGCCTACGAGCAGTACTTC. This translates into CASSRSGAYEQYF.

This clonotype was observed many times. V usage is TRBV13 and J usage is TRBJ2-1; 7 bases map to TRBD2. The CDR3 extends over 17 amino acids. The trim removed 5 bases at V and 6 bases at J, leaving 16 bases unmatched. Germline lookup yields CDR1 PRHDT and CDR2 FYEKMQ (reference sequence). As DNA, the CDR3 is TGTGCCAGCAGCCAGGGACTAACGGTAGCCCGGCCCAATGAGCAGTTCTTC. Translating gives CASSQGLTVARPNEQFF.

At least ten counts were recorded for this clonotype. The chain links TRBV3-1 to TRBJ1-2; D remains ambiguous. Germline V gene sequence: CDR1 LGHDT, CDR2 YNNKEL (reference sequence). With 4 bases removed from V and 4 bases from J, the gap between germline ends came to 7 bases. The CDR3 has 12 residues. The CDR3 coding sequence is TGTGCCAGCAGCCTTTTTGGCTATGGCTACACCTTC. Translating it yields CASSLFGYGYTF.

To note about this clonotype: This likely reflects a read error, since a far larger clone is one base away. J is TRBJ2-1 and V is TRBV9; 8 bases line up with TRBD2. Germline V gives CDR1 SGDLS, CDR2 YYNGEE. This CDR3 is built from 15 residues. The V and J ends lost 4 bases and 10 bases, in that order; junction bases with no gene match: 13. The CDR3 DNA follows: TGTGCCAGCAGCTCTCCCAGCGGGGGTGTGGCCGAGCAGTTCTTC. Amino acid sequence: CASSSPSGGVAEQFF. Complete variable domain (other parts from reference TRBV9 and TRBJ2-1): DSGVTQTPKHLITATGQRVTLRCSPRSGDLSVYWYQQSLDQGLQFLIQYYNGEERAKGNILERFSAQQFPDLHSELNLSSLELGDSALYFCASSSPSGGVAEQFFGPGTRLTVL.

This clonotype occurred many times. The chain carries TRBV20-1 and TRBJ1-4; D perhaps matches TRBD1 (6 bases). Between the trimmed V and J ends, which lost 3 bases and 0 bases, there was a span of 11 bases. The CDR3 totals 15 residues. Germline assignment: CDR1 DFQATT and CDR2 SNEGSKA (reference sequence). The CDR3 region is CSASSGTPTNEKLFF. For the CDR3, the DNA is TGCAGTGCTAGCTCGGGGACACCAACTAATGAAAAACTGTTTTTT.